Below are 20 T cell receptor beta chains sequenced from a single sample in a study of identifying expanded T cells in peripheral blood. The data were produced by immunoSEQ multiplex PCR, yet TCRdb's version contains in-frame clones alone and is incomplete. This table has tens of thousands of clones, 88% appearing once. The specimen was blood. These receptors all come from a person aged 18 to 69 in good health.

V and J are TRBV5-1 and TRBJ2-3; D gene uncertain. Germline loops: CDR1 SGHRS, CDR2 YFSETQ. This CDR3 is 11 amino acids long. Between the trimmed V and J ends, which lost 5 bases and 5 bases, there was a span of 6 bases. The CDR3 protein is CASRGKDTQYF. The CDR3 DNA reads TGCGCCAGCAGGGGGAAAGATACGCAGTATTTT.

V and J are TRBV5-1 and TRBJ1-2, with a possible D match to TRBD1 (5 bases). V shed 7 bases and J shed 4 bases, with 23 bases lying between them. The CDR3 loop spans 16 amino acids. Germline V gene data show CDR1 as SGHRS and CDR2 as YFSETQ. CDR3 region: CASRSQGPYKGYGYTF. The CDR3 nucleotides read TGCGCCAGCCGGAGCCAGGGACCCTATAAGGGCTATGGCTACACCTTC.

The gene calls are TRBV10-3 and TRBJ1-3, with 7 bases matching TRBD1. CDR3 length equals 16 residues. J was trimmed by 2 bases and V by 0 bases; bases with no gene match: 4. Per germline, CDR1 ENHRY and CDR2 SYGVKD. The chain's CDR3 is CAISESAGGTGNTIYF. CDR3 nucleotide sequence: TGTGCCATCAGTGAGTCCGCAGGGGGGACTGGAAACACCATATATTTT.

This clone has only one observation. J is TRBJ2-5 and V is TRBV5-4, with 8 bases aligning to TRBD2. The last part of the DNA fits TRBJ2-7 better; the J call may be wrong. This CDR3 spans 14 amino acids. Looked up from germline, CDR1 is SGHNT and CDR2 is YYREEE (reference sequence). The chain's CDR3 is CATSAGGPTYEQYF. The CDR3 DNA reads as TGTGCCACCTCGGCGGGAGGCCCTACCTACGAGCAGTACTTC.

The chain employs TRBV18 and TRBJ1-2; 9 nucleotides line up with TRBD1. Germline V CDR1 and CDR2: KGHSH, LQKENI. The CDR3 is made up of 15 amino acids. The junction had 4 bases not matched to a gene; V was cut back by 4 bases and J by 1 base. CDR3 region: CASSLRDRVNYGYTF. CDR3 bases: TGTGCCAGCTCACTCCGGGACAGGGTTAACTATGGCTACACCTTC.

This clone turned up a few times. The chain joins TRBV11-2 to TRBJ1-2; D is possibly TRBD1 (6 bases). The CDR3 contains 15 residues. The germline gives CDR1 SGHAT, CDR2 FQNNGV. Trimming shortened V by 5 bases and J by 7 bases, and 20 bases separated the two germline ends. The CDR3 bases are TGTGCCAGCAGCGGTGGGGGAACAGGGAGCGCTGGCTACACCTTC. Its protein product is CASSGGGTGSAGYTF.

This clone was recorded a few times. The chain is built from TRBV2 and TRBJ2-2, with 8 bases identical to TRBD1. Germline V gene data show CDR1 as SNHLY and CDR2 as FYNNEI. After removal of 6 bases from V and 4 bases from J, the junction contained 10 bases not matched to a gene. The CDR3 spans 16 residues. DNA for the CDR3: TGTGCCAGCAGGGCTAGGACAGGGCCGATCACCGGGGAGCTGTTTTTT. It encodes CASRARTGPITGELFF.

This chain links TRBV5-1 with TRBJ2-5; weak D call: TRBD1 (6 bases). Looked up from germline, CDR1 is SGHRS and CDR2 is YFSETQ. V was pared by 4 bases and J by 5 bases, with 12 bases between. The CDR3 has 13 residues. Written as DNA, the CDR3 is TGCGCCAGCAGCGCCGACAGGCTGGAGACCCAGTACTTC. This sequence encodes CASSADRLETQYF.

J is TRBJ1-2 and V is TRBV9; 7 bases match TRBD1. The ends lost 4 bases at V and 0 bases at J; junction bases unmatched: 3. Per the germline V gene, CDR1 is SGDLS and CDR2 is YYNGEE. The CDR3 length is 14 residues. CDR3 DNA: TGTGCCAGCAGCACCACAGGGGCTAACTATGGCTACACCTTC. Translating gives CASSTTGANYGYTF. Full variable domain (missing parts from reference TRBV9 and TRBJ1-2): DSGVTQTPKHLITATGQRVTLRCSPRSGDLSVYWYQQSLDQGLQFLIQYYNGEERAKGNILERFSAQQFPDLHSELNLSSLELGDSALYFCASSTTGANYGYTFGSGTRLTVV.

V usage is TRBV19 and J usage is TRBJ1-4; 8 bases map to TRBD1. This CDR3 is 17 amino acids long. J was trimmed by 3 bases and V by 5 bases; bases with no gene match: 11. Looked up from germline, CDR1 is LNHDA and CDR2 is SQIVND (reference sequence). The CDR3 reads CASSPGQGGGPNEKLFF. DNA for the CDR3: TGTGCCAGTAGTCCCGGACAGGGAGGTGGGCCTAATGAAAAACTGTTTTTT.

This sequence joins TRBV5-6 and TRBJ1-6; 8 bases are a match to TRBD1. The CDR3 sequence is 13 residues long. Germline V lookup: CDR1 SGHDT, CDR2 YYEEEE. Trimming removed 7 bases from V and 13 bases from J; junction bases left unmatched: 10. The CDR3 sequence is CASGDRGYVPLHF. The CDR3 coding sequence is TGTGCCAGCGGCGACAGGGGATATGTCCCCCTCCACTTT.

The CDR3 is CASSLVRGPTSEAFF. As DNA, the CDR3 is TGTGCCAGCAGCTTGGTCAGAGGGCCGACGAGTGAAGCTTTCTTT. The J gene is TRBJ1-1, the V gene TRBV5-4, with D unclear. Germline V gene lookup returns CDR1 SGHNT and CDR2 YYREEE (reference sequence). The V gene lost 0 bases and the J gene lost 7 bases, with 16 bases spanning the gap. This CDR3 is 15 amino acids long.

The chain couples TRBV6-1 to TRBJ2-7; D not certain. This CDR3 contains 15 residues. Germline V gene lookup returns CDR1 MNHNS and CDR2 SASEGT. The V gene lost 1 base and the J gene lost 7 bases, with 17 bases spanning the gap. This CDR3 reads CASSEGGGTTIEQYF. The CDR3 DNA reads as TGTGCCAGCAGTGAAGGAGGCGGAACTACGATTGAGCAGTACTTC.

The chain combines TRBV18 with TRBJ1-1; maybe TRBD1 (6 bases). The V and J ends lost 1 base and 1 base respectively, with 7 bases between them. CDR3 length: 14 residues. Germline V lookup: CDR1 KGHSH, CDR2 LQKENI. The CDR3 reads CASSPQGGNTEAFF. CDR3 nucleotides: TGTGCCAGCTCACCACAGGGGGGGAACACTGAAGCTTTCTTT.

The chain has TRBV7-9 and TRBJ2-1, with TRBD2 as a possible D gene (8 bases). The CDR3 runs 16 residues. CDR1 and CDR2 (germline): SEHNR, FQNEAQ (reference sequence). The ends were cut back, 5 bases at V and 6 bases at J, with 20 bases in the middle. Written as DNA, the CDR3 is TGTGCCAGCAGCGGGAGGGGGCGGGAGGATCCCAATGAGCAGTTCTTC. Amino acids: CASSGRGREDPNEQFF.

This clone was counted a few times. The chain recombines TRBV18 with TRBJ1-1; D is uncertain. The CDR3 covers 12 residues. The germline CDR1 and CDR2 sequences are KGHSH and LQKENI. V was cut by 6 bases and J by 9 bases, with 14 bases left in between. The CDR3 reads CASSQDGLKAFF. CDR3 in DNA: TGTGCCAGCTCCCAAGACGGCTTAAAAGCTTTCTTT.

This chain connects TRBV7-3 to TRBJ2-1, with TRBD2 matching over 9 bases. V lost 2 bases, J lost 4 bases, and 6 bases stayed unmatched. Germline loops: CDR1 SGHTA, CDR2 FQGTGA. The CDR3 is 16 amino acids. The CDR3 DNA follows: TGTGCCAGCAGCTTATTAGCGGGAGAGTTTTACAATGAGCAGTTCTTC. Translated, it gives CASSLLAGEFYNEQFF.

This clone was detected only once. V gene TRBV6-5 combines with J gene TRBJ1-1; no definite D call. Trimming took off 2 bases at V and 3 bases at J, with 10 bases between the two ends. Germline CDR1 reads MNHEY; CDR2 reads SVGAGI. This CDR3 region has 14 residues. CDR3 loop: CASSYGYRDTEAFF. CDR3 coding DNA: TGTGCCAGCAGTTACGGGTATAGGGACACTGAAGCTTTCTTT.

V usage is TRBV9 and J usage is TRBJ2-5, with TRBD2 matching over 15 bases. Trimming removed 0 bases from V and 0 bases from J; junction bases left unmatched: 0. From germline, CDR1 is SGDLS and CDR2 YYNGEE. CDR3 length equals 17 residues. DNA of the CDR3: TGTGCCAGCAGCGTAGGGACTAGCGGGGGGGACCAAGAGACCCAGTACTTC. It codes for CASSVGTSGGDQETQYF.

The chain uses TRBV5-1 and TRBJ2-3, with 10 bases lining up with TRBD2. With V trimmed by 1 base and J by 1 base, 15 bases remained unmatched. The CDR3 contains 20 residues. Germline V gene sequence: CDR1 SGHRS, CDR2 YFSETQ. CDR3 sequence reads: CASSLYASGSFLPGTDTQYF. In DNA, the CDR3 is TGCGCCAGCAGCTTGTACGCTAGCGGGAGCTTCCTGCCCGGCACAGATACGCAGTATTTT.